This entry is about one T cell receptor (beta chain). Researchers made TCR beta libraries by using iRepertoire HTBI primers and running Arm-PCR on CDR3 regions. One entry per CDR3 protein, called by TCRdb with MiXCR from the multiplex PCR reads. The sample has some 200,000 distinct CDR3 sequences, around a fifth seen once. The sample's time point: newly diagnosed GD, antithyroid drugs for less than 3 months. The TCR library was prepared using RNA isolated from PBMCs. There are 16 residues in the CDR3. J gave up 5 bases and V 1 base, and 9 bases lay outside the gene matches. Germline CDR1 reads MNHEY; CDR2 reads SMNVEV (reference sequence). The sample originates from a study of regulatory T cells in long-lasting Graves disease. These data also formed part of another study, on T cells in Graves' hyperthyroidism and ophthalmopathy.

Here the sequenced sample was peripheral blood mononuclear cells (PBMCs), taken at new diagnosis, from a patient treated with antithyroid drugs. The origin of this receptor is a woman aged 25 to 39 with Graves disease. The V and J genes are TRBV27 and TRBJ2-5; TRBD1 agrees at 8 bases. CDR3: CASSLFSRGRGETQYF. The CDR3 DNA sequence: TGTGCCAGCAGTTTATTTTCCAGGGGGCGTGGGGAGACCCAGTACTTC.